The 26 T cell receptor beta chains reported below all come from one sample, sequenced in a study of T cell repertoires in cytomegalovirus infection. For these TCRs, the target antigens are not known. MiXCR, applied by TCRdb to the reads, yields one record per CDR3 protein. The sample comprises some 920,000 distinct CDR3 sequences, roughly 30% of which are singletons, and 10% to 15% rests with the top ten. Source: cultured CD8+ T cells from PBMCs, taken from culture after CMV antigen stimulation. All receptors come from a human donor in good health (CMV status not recorded). Some clones in this sample may be carry-over from other donors' samples.

The J gene is TRBJ2-7, the V gene TRBV13; D may be TRBD1 (6 bases). The V gene lost 4 bases and the J gene lost 0 bases, with 7 bases spanning the gap. The length of the CDR3 is 13 residues. CDR1 and CDR2 (germline): PRHDT, FYEKMQ (reference sequence). Written as DNA, the CDR3 is TGTGCCAGCAGCTACAGGGCCTCCTACGAGCAGTACTTC. It yields the protein CASSYRASYEQYF.

The V gene is TRBV10-3, the J gene TRBJ2-6; 9 positions match TRBD1. The CDR3 consists of 18 residues. V shed 6 bases and J 0 bases; nucleotides not matched to a gene: 9. Germline CDR1 ENHRY, CDR2 SYGVKD. The CDR3 nucleotides read TGTGCCATCAGGACGTATGGGACAGGGACCTCTGGGGCCAACGTCCTGACTTTC. Residues: CAIRTYGTGTSGANVLTF.

Comment on this clonotype: Its ends do not fully match the called genes, so a read error is possible. This chain joins TRBV7-9 and TRBJ1-2; D not resolved. There are 11 residues in the CDR3. Germline V CDR1 and CDR2: SEHNR, FQNEAQ (reference sequence). The CDR3 nucleotides are TGTGCCATCCCAAGCCAGATCACTCTCGCCTTC. This gives the protein CAIPSQITLAF.

This chain joins TRBV5-1 and TRBJ2-1, with a tentative D call TRBD2 (5 bases). V lost 3 bases and J lost 9, with 13 bases in between. The CDR3 spans 13 residues. CDR1 and CDR2 from the germline V gene are SGHRS and YFSETQ. The CDR3 spells CASSSTSHGEQFF. CDR3 nucleotides: TGCGCCAGCAGCTCCACTAGTCACGGTGAGCAGTTCTTC.

The chain has TRBV5-6 and TRBJ2-1; 9 nucleotides line up with TRBD1. J gave up 9 bases and V 0 bases, and 4 bases lay outside the gene matches. Germline values: CDR1 SGHDT, CDR2 YYEEEE. The CDR3 is made up of 14 amino acids. DNA of the CDR3: TGTGCCAGCAGCTTGGACAGGGGGCTCGGTGAGCAGTTCTTC. Translating it yields CASSLDRGLGEQFF.

This clonotype was counted between two and nine times. The CDR3 bases are TGTGCCAGCAGTTCTCCCTGGGGGACAGGGGCACTTGGCTATGGCTACACCTTC. The encoded protein is CASSSPWGTGALGYGYTF. The rearrangement uses TRBV6-5 and TRBJ1-2; 10 nucleotides line up with TRBD1. J gave up 4 bases and V 4 bases, and 15 bases lay outside the gene matches. Germline V gene data show CDR1 as MNHEY and CDR2 as SVGAGI. CDR3 length: 18 residues.

This clonotype occurred a few times. The chain links TRBV12-3 or TRBV12-4 to TRBJ1-5; D not resolved. The CDR3 spans 17 residues. Trimming took off 6 bases at V and 1 base at J, with 19 bases between the two ends. The CDR3 sequence is CASRLNAGQTSNQPQHF. In DNA form, the CDR3 reads TGTGCCAGCAGGTTAAACGCTGGTCAGACAAGCAATCAGCCCCAGCATTTT.

The chain couples TRBV19 to TRBJ2-2; unclear D gene. Germline V lookup: CDR1 LNHDA, CDR2 SQIVND (reference sequence). The V and J ends lost 6 bases and 3 bases respectively, with 8 bases between them. The CDR3 consists of 13 residues. In DNA form, the CDR3 reads TGTGCCAGTAGCGGGTGGGACACCGGGGAGCTGTTTTTT. Translating gives CASSGWDTGELFF.

A few counts support this clonotype. The rearrangement joins TRBV7-9 to TRBJ2-7, with D unclear. Germline V lookup: CDR1 SEHNR, CDR2 FQNEAQ (reference sequence). The V end was cut by 4 bases, the J end by 5 bases, with 18 bases between. This CDR3 contains 15 residues. The CDR3 loop is CASSYWTDRADEQYF. The CDR3 DNA sequence: TGTGCCAGCAGCTACTGGACGGACCGTGCTGACGAGCAGTACTTC.

A note on this clonotype: A read error may explain this, as a much larger clone is one base away. This chain joins TRBV6-1 and TRBJ2-7; 9 bases map to TRBD1. Germline V gene lookup returns CDR1 MNHNS and CDR2 SASEGT. CDR3 size: 15 residues. DNA for the CDR3: TGTACCAGCAGTGAAAGGGACAGGGAAAGGAACGAGCAGTACTTC. Protein product: CTSSERDRERNEQYF.

This clonotype was detected ten times or more. The chain is built from TRBV6-1 and TRBJ1-5; 8 nucleotides align to TRBD1. CDR1 and CDR2 from the germline V gene are MNHNS and SASEGT. The CDR3 consists of 13 residues. The V gene end was trimmed by 8 bases and the J gene end by 9 bases; junction bases not matched to a gene: 9. The DNA of the CDR3 is TGTGCCAGCTGGGACAGGTCAATCATGCCCCAGCATTTT. Protein: CASWDRSIMPQHF.

The chain employs TRBV7-6 and TRBJ2-3; either TRBD1 or TRBD2 may supply D (5 bases each). This CDR3 has 17 amino acids. The V gene's germline CDR1 is SGHVS and CDR2 FNYEAQ. Trimming removed 3 bases at V and 0 bases at J, with 16 bases between. For the CDR3, the DNA is TGTGCCAGCAGCTTCGCGGGTCAGGGCCACAGCACAGATACGCAGTATTTT. Residues: CASSFAGQGHSTDTQYF.

This clonotype was counted only a few times. The chain is built from TRBV7-2 and TRBJ2-7; 8 nucleotides line up with TRBD2. Trimming took 6 bases from V and 1 from J; bases not matched to a gene: 8. The germline CDR1 and CDR2 sequences are SGHTA and FQGNSA. CDR3 length: 15 amino acids. The CDR3 sequence is CASRATGGPSYEQYF. The CDR3 DNA reads TGTGCCAGCAGGGCGACGGGGGGGCCTTCCTACGAGCAGTACTTC.

The genes are TRBV27 and TRBJ1-6, with D possibly TRBD1 on 5 matching bases. Trimming removed 5 bases from V and 8 bases from J, with 13 bases in between. Germline V gives CDR1 MNHEY, CDR2 SMNVEV (reference sequence). CDR3 length equals 14 residues. The CDR3 loop reads CASSPGTDHSPLHF. The CDR3 DNA is TGTGCCAGCAGTCCAGGGACGGATCATTCACCCCTCCACTTT.

The chain has TRBV6-6 and TRBJ2-3, with TRBD2 as a possible D gene (5 bases). Looked up from germline, CDR1 is MNHNY and CDR2 is SVGAGI (reference sequence). There are 16 residues in the CDR3. The ends were cut back, 0 bases at V and 3 bases at J, with 13 bases in the middle. CDR3 sequence: CASSYSIGRGTDTQYF. CDR3 bases: TGTGCCAGCAGTTACTCGATAGGGAGAGGGACAGATACGCAGTATTTT.

The genes are TRBV20-1 and TRBJ2-5; D possibly corresponds to TRBD2 (5 bases). The germline V gene has CDR1 DFQATT and CDR2 SNEGSKA (reference sequence). Trimming took 1 base from V and 5 from J, leaving 17 bases between them. The CDR3 is 15 amino acids. The CDR3 region has the DNA TGCAGTGCTAGAGGACCGACTGATAGCGTTGAGACCCAGTACTTC. It is translated as CSARGPTDSVETQYF.

The V call is TRBV28, the J call TRBJ1-2; 9 nucleotides line up with TRBD1. CDR1 is MDHEN and CDR2 is SYDVKM in the germline V gene. J lost 5 bases, V lost 6 bases, and 13 bases had no gene match. This CDR3 is 16 amino acids long. Written as DNA, the CDR3 is TGTGCCAGCAGGTCCTCCCTCATCGGGACAGGGTATGGCTACACCTTC. This gives the protein CASRSSLIGTGYGYTF.

This clonotype has a single count. The chain carries TRBV27 and TRBJ2-1; the D gene is possibly TRBD2 (7 bases). CDR3 size: 15 residues. Germline V gene data show CDR1 as MNHEY and CDR2 as SMNVEV (reference sequence). Trimming removed 2 bases from V and 7 bases from J, with 15 bases in between. CDR3 bases: TGTGCCAGCAGTTTAGTTGGGGGCGGGGGTAATGAGCAGTTCTTC. This translates into CASSLVGGGGNEQFF.

This sequence joins TRBV6-2 or TRBV6-3 and TRBJ1-1; maybe TRBD1 (6 bases). Germline loops: CDR1 MNHEY, CDR2 SVGEGT. The CDR3 has 14 amino acids. V was pared by 11 bases and J by 4 bases, with 20 bases between. The CDR3 DNA sequence: TGTGCCGTCAACATAGGGGGGCAGAGCACTGAAGCTTTCTTT. The encoded protein is CAVNIGGQSTEAFF.

The J gene is TRBJ2-2, the V gene TRBV27, with D uncertain. Germline V gene data show CDR1 as MNHEY and CDR2 as SMNVEV (reference sequence). Trimming left V 2 bases short and J 5 bases short, with 9 bases between. The CDR3 totals 14 residues. CDR3: CASSLPAVTGELFF. For the CDR3, the DNA is TGTGCCAGCAGTTTACCCGCGGTAACCGGGGAGCTGTTTTTT.

This chain uses TRBV6-1 with TRBJ2-3; 11 bases align to TRBD1. This CDR3 is 14 amino acids long. V lost 6 bases, J lost 5 bases, and 4 bases stayed unmatched. CDR1 MNHNS and CDR2 SASEGT come from the germline V gene. The CDR3 sequence is CASSGQGALDTQYF. The CDR3, as DNA: TGTGCCAGCAGCGGACAGGGGGCTTTAGATACGCAGTATTTT.

The chain is built from TRBV4-2 and TRBJ1-1; D uncertain. CDR1 LGHNA and CDR2 YNFKEQ come from the germline V gene. The CDR3 has 12 residues. Between the trimmed V and J ends, which lost 6 bases and 1 base, there was a span of 6 bases. CDR3 DNA: TGTGCCAGCAGAAGAACGAACACTGAAGCTTTCTTT. As protein: CASRRTNTEAFF.

The chain combines TRBV7-9 with TRBJ2-4, with D tentatively TRBD1 (6 bases). The length of the CDR3 is 15 residues. In germline, CDR1 is SEHNR, CDR2 FQNEAQ (reference sequence). Deletions cut 1 base from V and 5 bases from J, with 12 bases between. The CDR3 loop is CASSLGAWGQNIQYF. The CDR3 DNA reads as TGTGCCAGCAGCTTAGGGGCGTGGGGGCAAAACATTCAGTACTTC.

J is TRBJ2-1 and V is TRBV6-2 or TRBV6-3, with 9 bases that match TRBD1. Germline V gene lookup returns CDR1 MNHEY and CDR2 SVGEGT. The CDR3 spans 18 residues. Unmatched junction bases numbered 8, after V lost 2 bases and J lost 0 bases. The CDR3: CASSYPDRGPFSYNEQFF. Here the CDR3 DNA reads TGTGCCAGCAGTTACCCGGACAGGGGTCCCTTCTCCTACAATGAGCAGTTCTTC.

The V and J genes are TRBV6-6 and TRBJ2-3, with a tentative D call TRBD2 (7 bases). Per the germline V gene, CDR1 is MNHNY and CDR2 is SVGAGI (reference sequence). The CDR3 consists of 17 residues. V shed 7 bases and J shed 2 bases, with 22 bases lying between them. CDR3 protein: CASTLRGGGPLTDTQYF. Here the CDR3 DNA reads TGTGCCAGCACTTTACGTGGCGGGGGCCCCCTCACAGATACGCAGTATTTT.

The gene calls are TRBV6-8 and TRBJ1-2; TRBD1 aligns across 9 bases. J lost 6 bases, V lost 6 bases, and 8 bases had no gene match. The CDR3 extends over 14 amino acids. The germline V gene has CDR1 MNHGY and CDR2 SAAAGT. This chain's CDR3 is CASSKQGAKDGYTF. The CDR3 nucleotides read TGTGCCAGCAGCAAACAGGGGGCTAAGGATGGCTACACCTTC.